These 22 T cell receptor beta chains share one sample of origin, sequenced in a study of CD4 T cells in relation to SARS-CoV-2 and coronaviruses. The table came from immunoSEQ multiplex PCR; TCRdb's copy has only in-frame clones and leaves some out. Here the sample spans 25,000 to 30,000 clones, 74% being singletons. These receptors have no known antigen. Before the COVID-19 pandemic, during about 2011-2019, CD4+ T cells were taken from unexposed donors. After 10 to 11 days of culture, CD4+ T cells were isolated. Sequencing was performed on CD4+ T cells from PBMCs, cultured in vitro. Source of these receptors: a human donor in good health.

The chain has TRBV7-9 and TRBJ1-3; 7 bases map to TRBD1. Germline V CDR1 and CDR2: SEHNR, FQNEAQ (reference sequence). V trimming: 5 bases; J trimming: 2 bases; junction bases outside the gene matches: 3. The CDR3 spans 14 residues. The CDR3 region has the DNA TGTGCCAGCAGCATGACAGGGACTGGAAACACCATATATTTT. Protein sequence: CASSMTGTGNTIYF. The full variable domain, its missing parts supplied by reference TRBV7-9 and TRBJ1-3, is DTGVSQNPRHKITKRGQNVTFRCDPISEHNRLYWYRQTLGQGPEFLTYFQNEAQLEKSRLLSDRFSAERPKGSFSTLEIQRTEQGDSAMYLCASSMTGTGNTIYFGEGSWLTVV.

The J gene is TRBJ1-4, the V gene TRBV6-6; D is unresolved. The germline gives CDR1 MNHNY, CDR2 SVGAGI (reference sequence). Trimming left V 2 bases short and J 11 bases short, with 9 bases between. The CDR3 consists of 12 residues. This CDR3 is CASSYTAGKLFF. In DNA, the CDR3 is TGTGCCAGCAGTTACACCGCGGGTAAACTGTTTTTT.

V and J are TRBV10-3 and TRBJ2-1; 9 positions agree with TRBD2. The germline CDR1 and CDR2 sequences are ENHRY and SYGVKD. This CDR3 comprises 14 residues. With V trimmed by 2 bases and J by 10 bases, 6 bases remained unmatched. The DNA of the CDR3 is TGTGCCATCAGTGAGAAGGAGACTAGCGGAGAGCAGTTCTTC. Encoded protein: CAISEKETSGEQFF.

The chain carries TRBV18 and TRBJ1-4; 7 bases are shared with TRBD1. V dropped 3 bases and J dropped 3; count of bases not matched to a gene: 1. The CDR3 contains 14 residues. The germline CDR1 and CDR2 sequences are KGHSH and LQKENI. DNA of the CDR3: TGTGCCAGCTCACCGGGACAGTCTAATGAAAAACTGTTTTTT. As protein: CASSPGQSNEKLFF.

The V call is TRBV6-5, the J call TRBJ1-1; D gene unclear. Germline assignment: CDR1 MNHEY and CDR2 SVGAGI. Deletions cut 0 bases from V and 1 base from J, with 9 bases between. The CDR3 length is 15 residues. As DNA, the CDR3 is TGTGCCAGCAGTTACTCTTGGGCGGGGAACACTGAAGCTTTCTTT. This encodes CASSYSWAGNTEAFF.

The J gene is TRBJ2-7, the V gene TRBV19; D ambiguous. CDR1 is LNHDA, CDR2 SQIVND, per germline (reference sequence). There are 15 residues in the CDR3. With 5 bases removed from V and 0 bases from J, the gap between germline ends came to 14 bases. DNA of the CDR3: TGTGCCAGTAGTTCCCGGACGGTAGACTCCTACGAGCAGTACTTC. Its protein product is CASSSRTVDSYEQYF.

V and J are TRBV5-1 and TRBJ1-1; the D is unclear. The CDR3 consists of 13 residues. V lost 3 bases to trimming and J lost 5 bases, with 11 bases between them. Germline CDR1 reads SGHRS; CDR2 reads YFSETQ. CDR3 nucleotide sequence: TGCGCCAGCAGCTCCTCGGCGGGGACTGAAGCTTTCTTT. Amino acids: CASSSSAGTEAFF.

The rearrangement joins TRBV10-3 to TRBJ1-2, with 8 bases identical to TRBD1. The CDR3 is 12 residues long. CDR1 is ENHRY and CDR2 is SYGVKD in the germline V gene. Trimming cost V 11 bases and J 1 base; bases outside gene matches: 3. The CDR3 protein is CAVQGDNYGYTF. The CDR3 DNA follows: TGTGCCGTACAGGGGGATAACTATGGCTACACCTTC.

The V gene is TRBV30, the J gene TRBJ2-3; TRBD2 matches at 7 bases. Trimming took 0 bases from V and 0 from J; bases not matched to a gene: 3. The CDR3 spans 15 residues. Germline lookup yields CDR1 GTSNPN and CDR2 SVGIG (reference sequence). Here the CDR3 reads CAWSVGSGSTDTQYF. The CDR3 DNA reads TGTGCCTGGAGTGTAGGTAGCGGGAGCACAGATACGCAGTATTTT.

V usage is TRBV3-1 (or the pseudogene TRBV3-2) and J usage is TRBJ2-1; weak D call: TRBD2 (5 bases). The length of the CDR3 is 16 residues. V was trimmed by 0 bases and J by 9 bases, leaving 18 bases between them. In germline, CDR1 is LGHDT, CDR2 YNNKEL (reference sequence). The CDR3 here is CASSQEGLAWLPEQFF. For the CDR3, the DNA is TGTGCCAGCAGCCAAGAAGGGCTAGCCTGGCTCCCTGAGCAGTTCTTC.

The J gene is TRBJ1-2, the V gene TRBV7-8, with a tentative D call TRBD1 (6 bases). Germline loops: CDR1 SGHVS, CDR2 FQNEAQ. The CDR3 totals 15 residues. Trimming stripped 4 bases from V and 2 bases from J, with 14 bases between. As DNA, the CDR3 is TGTGCCAGCAGCTCCACAGGGAATCGAAACTATGGCTACACCTTC. Protein: CASSSTGNRNYGYTF.

V is TRBV7-2 and J is TRBJ2-7; the match to TRBD2 covers 12 bases. The length of the CDR3 is 17 residues. Unmatched junction bases numbered 6, after V lost 1 base and J lost 2 bases. In germline, CDR1 is SGHTA, CDR2 FQGNSA. Here the CDR3 reads CASSLGSLAGGAYEQYF. Here the CDR3 DNA reads TGTGCCAGCAGCTTAGGTAGTCTAGCGGGAGGGGCCTACGAGCAGTACTTC.

This chain joins TRBV5-1 and TRBJ2-7; 9 positions match TRBD1. The CDR3 extends over 14 amino acids. V trimming: 2 bases; J trimming: 1 base; junction bases outside the gene matches: 1. Germline assignment: CDR1 SGHRS and CDR2 YFSETQ. CDR3 sequence (DNA): TGCGCCAGCAGCTTCGGGACAGGGTCCTACGAGCAGTACTTC. This codes for CASSFGTGSYEQYF. The variable domain in full, with the rest retrieved from reference TRBV5-1 and TRBJ2-7, is KAGVTQTPRYLIKTRGQQVTLSCSPISGHRSVSWYQQTPGQGLQFLFEYFSETQRNKGNFPGRFSGRQFSNSRSEMNVSTLELGDSALYLCASSFGTGSYEQYFGPGTRLTVT.

This clone was found a few times. Here the CDR3 reads CASSIESLGGAKNIQYF. CDR3 nucleotides: TGTGCCAGTAGTATCGAGTCGTTAGGGGGGGCCAAAAACATTCAGTACTTC. The chain recombines TRBV19 with TRBJ2-4, with D possibly called TRBD1 or TRBD2 (6 bases each). Between the trimmed V and J ends, which lost 3 bases and 1 base, there was a span of 16 bases. Germline V gene data show CDR1 as LNHDA and CDR2 as SQIVND (reference sequence). This CDR3 spans 17 amino acids.

This clone has more than one count but fewer than ten. The chain recombines TRBV5-5 with TRBJ2-3; D not resolved. V lost 6 bases, J lost 3 bases, and 14 bases lay in between. Germline CDR1 SGHKS, CDR2 YYEKEE (reference sequence). This CDR3 region has 14 residues. CDR3 sequence reads: CASTPIINTDTQYF. Written as DNA, the CDR3 is TGTGCCAGCACCCCGATAATAAATACAGATACGCAGTATTTT.

CDR3 in amino acids: CASSISSPKGYTF. CDR3 sequence (DNA): TGTGCCAGTAGTATCTCCAGCCCGAAGGGCTACACCTTC. The chain has TRBV19 and TRBJ1-2; D not certain. The CDR3 has 13 residues. V lost 3 bases and J lost 8, with 13 bases in between. Germline CDR1 is LNHDA and CDR2 is SQIVND (reference sequence).

This chain joins TRBV7-2 and TRBJ1-3; maybe TRBD1 (5 bases). In germline, CDR1 is SGHTA, CDR2 FQGNSA. The CDR3 has 14 residues. V was shortened by 5 bases and J by 4 bases, with 12 bases between the two germline ends. CDR3 residues: CASSRGQTGNTIYF. For the CDR3, the DNA is TGTGCCAGCAGCCGCGGACAAACCGGAAACACCATATATTTT.

This chain uses TRBV3-1 (or the pseudogene TRBV3-2) with TRBJ2-7; TRBD2 matches at 7 bases. The CDR3 loop spans 13 amino acids. Germline loops: CDR1 LGHDT, CDR2 YNNKEL (reference sequence). Unmatched junction bases numbered 6, after V lost 4 bases and J lost 6 bases. The CDR3 sequence is CASSPRAGTEQYF. Written as DNA, the CDR3 is TGTGCCAGCAGCCCCCGAGCGGGGACCGAGCAGTACTTC.

V is TRBV9 and J is TRBJ2-3; D might be TRBD1 or TRBD2, each matching 6 bases. CDR1 and CDR2 (germline): SGDLS, YYNGEE. The V gene lost 6 bases and the J gene lost 0 bases, with 14 bases spanning the gap. This CDR3 is built from 15 residues. This chain's CDR3 is CASTPWGASTDTQYF. The CDR3 nucleotides are TGTGCCAGCACCCCATGGGGGGCTAGCACAGATACGCAGTATTTT.

The V call is TRBV7-2, the J call TRBJ1-2; no clear D gene. V was shortened by 1 base and J by 7 bases, with 16 bases between the two germline ends. Germline V gives CDR1 SGHTA, CDR2 FQGNSA. The CDR3 has 15 residues. The CDR3 DNA reads TGTGCCAGCAGCTTAGGACGGACGTGGCCAGGTGGCTACACCTTC. Translated: CASSLGRTWPGGYTF. Filled out from reference TRBV7-2 and TRBJ1-2, the complete variable domain reads GAGVSQSPSNKVTEKGKDVELRCDPISGHTALYWYRQSLGQGLEFLIYFQGNSAPDKSGLPSDRFSAERTGGSVSTLTIQRTQQEDSAVYLCASSLGRTWPGGYTFGSGTRLTVV.

This clone has a handful of counts. The chain uses TRBV18 and TRBJ2-7; 9 positions match TRBD1. The germline gives CDR1 KGHSH, CDR2 LQKENI. The V gene end was trimmed by 2 bases and the J gene end by 7 bases; junction bases not matched to a gene: 9. This CDR3 has 15 amino acids. CDR3 sequence: CASSPSGTGHREQYF. The CDR3 bases are TGTGCCAGCTCACCATCCGGGACAGGGCATCGGGAGCAGTACTTC.

The genes are TRBV28 and TRBJ1-1; D is ambiguous. V dropped 4 bases and J dropped 10 bases, with 13 bases sitting between them. Germline V gene data show CDR1 as MDHEN and CDR2 as SYDVKM. The length of the CDR3 is 12 residues. The DNA of the CDR3 is TGTGCCAGCAGTTCCCCCTCGACGCTAGCTTTCTTT. Its protein is CASSSPSTLAFF.